The clone carrying this T cell receptor beta chain was observed once. Antigen specificity is unknown. 60 Vbeta and 13 Jbeta primers were used in PCR. Method: immunoSEQ multiplex PCR; TCRdb's copy keeps in-frame clones and lacks some. This repertoire shows approximately 210,000 clones, approximately 85% found once; its top ten account for roughly 1.4%. The sample belongs to a study of cytomegalovirus exposure and HLA in healthy donors. Whole-study findings and limits: Roughly even sequencing depth across donors was the assumption behind the presence/absence analyses. Immune exposure information available was restricted to CMV serostatus.

The receptor's source is a girl aged 5-17 years in good health and CMV-seropositive. The specimen sequenced was PBMCs.

CDR3 in amino acids: CASSTQGQVQPQHF. The CDR3 DNA follows: TGTGCCAGCAGTACTCAGGGGCAGGTTCAGCCCCAGCATTTT. V and J are TRBV25-1 and TRBJ1-5; TRBD1 might be the D (6 bases). Trimming took 5 bases from V and 6 from J, leaving 14 bases between them. The CDR3 covers 14 residues. Per germline, CDR1 MGHDK and CDR2 SYGVNS.